Presented here are 10 T cell receptor beta chains from one specimen sequenced in a study of cytomegalovirus exposure and HLA in healthy donors. The PCR contained 60 Vbeta and 13 Jbeta primers. Clones were sequenced by immunoSEQ multiplex PCR, and TCRdb holds only the in-frame ones, with some missing. The sample holds around 110,000 clones, roughly a tenth seen once. The specimen sequenced was PBMCs. These receptor sequences come from a man aged 25 to 45 in good health and CMV-seronegative.

This clone was detected a few times. This chain connects TRBV19 to TRBJ1-1; TRBD1 agrees at 7 bases. The length of the CDR3 is 13 residues. V dropped 7 bases and J dropped 4; count of bases not matched to a gene: 6. From germline, CDR1 is LNHDA and CDR2 SQIVND (reference sequence). The CDR3 sequence: CASNADRSTEAFF. The CDR3 nucleotides read TGTGCCAGTAACGCGGACAGGAGCACTGAAGCTTTCTTT.

The CDR3 DNA sequence: TGTGCCAGCAGTTACGGGGGCCCATACGAGCAGTACTTC. Amino acids: CASSYGGPYEQYF. The rearrangement links TRBV6-6 to TRBJ2-7, with a possible D match to TRBD1 (6 bases). The CDR3 extends over 13 amino acids. The germline gives CDR1 MNHNY, CDR2 SVGAGI (reference sequence). Trimming removed 2 bases from V and 4 bases from J, with 9 bases in between.

This clone has more than one count but fewer than ten. This chain connects TRBV7-2 to TRBJ1-6; 7 bases are a match to TRBD1. The CDR3 sequence is 15 residues long. CDR1 is SGHTA and CDR2 is FQGNSA in the germline V gene. The J segment lost 3 bases and the V segment lost 5 bases, leaving 4 bases of the junction unmatched. CDR3 sequence (DNA): TGTGCCAGCAGCCGACAGGGTTTCTATAATTCACCCCTCCACTTT. It translates to CASSRQGFYNSPLHF.

In this sample, this clone turned up a few times. The chain employs TRBV7-3 and TRBJ2-5, with 7 bases fitting TRBD2. Germline V gives CDR1 SGHTA, CDR2 FQGTGA. The CDR3 extends over 17 amino acids. The ends lost 5 bases at V and 3 bases at J; junction bases unmatched: 15. The DNA for the CDR3 is TGTGCCAGCAGCCGCTCTTCATCTAGCGGAAATAAAGAGACCCAGTACTTC. This sequence encodes CASSRSSSSGNKETQYF.

This clone was seen only a few times. The chain is built from TRBV2 and TRBJ2-4, with TRBD1 as a possible D gene (6 bases). Germline loops: CDR1 SNHLY, CDR2 FYNNEI. The V gene lost 1 base and the J gene lost 0 bases, with 13 bases spanning the gap. This CDR3 has 17 amino acids. The CDR3 spells CASSEGATGLAKNIQYF. The CDR3 DNA reads TGTGCCAGCAGTGAAGGGGCGACAGGACTAGCCAAAAACATTCAGTACTTC.

Note on this clone: A read error may produce the germline difference seen at one junction end. The rearrangement joins TRBV4-1 to TRBJ2-1; tentative D call: TRBD1 (6 bases). Germline V gives CDR1 MGHRA, CDR2 YSYEKL. This CDR3 contains 14 residues. The CDR3 spells CASRQAGQSNEQFF. CDR3 nucleotides: TGCGCCAGCAGACAAGCCGGACAGTCCAATGAGCAGTTCTTC.

This clone was recorded a few times. The CDR3 sequence is CASSLVTSGDYEQYF. CDR3 sequence (DNA): TGTGCCAGCAGCTTGGTGACTAGCGGGGATTACGAGCAGTACTTC. The chain uses TRBV5-6 and TRBJ2-7; 11 positions agree with TRBD2. Looked up from germline, CDR1 is SGHDT and CDR2 is YYEEEE. CDR3 length: 15 residues. J was trimmed by 4 bases and V by 0 bases; bases with no gene match: 3.

This clone came up a few times. The gene calls are TRBV7-2 and TRBJ2-3; 8 bases match TRBD1. Germline CDR1 SGHTA, CDR2 FQGNSA. CDR3 length: 17 residues. The ends lost 0 bases at V and 2 bases at J; junction bases unmatched: 7. The CDR3 DNA follows: TGTGCCAGCAGCTTAGCTTATGTGGACAGGGCCACAGATACGCAGTATTTT. Protein: CASSLAYVDRATDTQYF.

A few counts support this clone. The rearrangement joins TRBV6-1 to TRBJ1-2, with 7 positions matching TRBD1. Trimming cost V 3 bases and J 2 bases; bases outside gene matches: 6. Germline CDR1 MNHNS, CDR2 SASEGT. The CDR3 loop spans 15 amino acids. Here the CDR3 DNA reads TGTGCCAGCAGTGAGGCCGGGACAGCGAACTATGGCTACACCTTC. This gives the protein CASSEAGTANYGYTF.

This clone was observed a few times. The chain has TRBV4-1 and TRBJ1-5, with no clear D. The CDR3 is made up of 15 amino acids. Germline CDR1 reads MGHRA; CDR2 reads YSYEKL. V lost 1 base, J lost 0 bases, and 7 bases lay in between. This chain's CDR3 is CASSQAAGSNQPQHF. The CDR3 DNA is TGCGCCAGCAGCCAAGCTGCCGGTAGCAATCAGCCCCAGCATTTT.